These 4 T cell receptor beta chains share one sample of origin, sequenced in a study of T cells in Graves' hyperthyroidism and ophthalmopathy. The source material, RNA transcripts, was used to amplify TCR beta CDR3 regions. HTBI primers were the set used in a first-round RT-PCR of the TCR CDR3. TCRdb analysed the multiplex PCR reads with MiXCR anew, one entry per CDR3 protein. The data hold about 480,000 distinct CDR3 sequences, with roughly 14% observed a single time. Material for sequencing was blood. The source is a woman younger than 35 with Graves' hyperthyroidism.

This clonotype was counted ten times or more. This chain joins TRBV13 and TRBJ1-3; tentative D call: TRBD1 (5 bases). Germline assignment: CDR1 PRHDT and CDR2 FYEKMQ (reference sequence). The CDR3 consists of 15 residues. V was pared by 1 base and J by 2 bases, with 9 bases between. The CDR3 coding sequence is TGTGCCAGCAGCTTAGTGGGGGGTGCTGGAAACACCATATATTTT. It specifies CASSLVGGAGNTIYF.

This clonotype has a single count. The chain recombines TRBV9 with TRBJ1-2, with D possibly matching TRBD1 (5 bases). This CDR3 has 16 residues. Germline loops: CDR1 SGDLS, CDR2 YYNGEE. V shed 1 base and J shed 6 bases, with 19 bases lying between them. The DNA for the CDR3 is TGTGCCAGCAGCGTAAGCTCCCTCCCTGGGGGGGATGGCTACACCTTC. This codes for CASSVSSLPGGDGYTF.

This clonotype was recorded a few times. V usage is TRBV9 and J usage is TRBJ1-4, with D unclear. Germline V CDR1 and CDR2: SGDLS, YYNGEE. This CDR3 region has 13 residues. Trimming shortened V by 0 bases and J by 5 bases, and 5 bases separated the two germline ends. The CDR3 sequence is CASSVDGNEKLFF. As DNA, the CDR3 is TGTGCCAGCAGCGTAGACGGAAATGAAAAACTGTTTTTT. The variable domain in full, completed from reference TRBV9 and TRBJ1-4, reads DSGVTQTPKHLITATGQRVTLRCSPRSGDLSVYWYQQSLDQGLQFLIQYYNGEERAKGNILERFSAQQFPDLHSELNLSSLELGDSALYFCASSVDGNEKLFFGSGTQLSVL.

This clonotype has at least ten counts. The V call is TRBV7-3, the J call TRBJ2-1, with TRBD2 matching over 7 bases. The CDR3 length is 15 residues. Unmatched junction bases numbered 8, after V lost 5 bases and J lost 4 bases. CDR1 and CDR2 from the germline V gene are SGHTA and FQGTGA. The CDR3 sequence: CASSPQRDTYNEQFF. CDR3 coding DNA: TGTGCCAGCAGCCCTCAGCGGGATACATACAATGAGCAGTTCTTC. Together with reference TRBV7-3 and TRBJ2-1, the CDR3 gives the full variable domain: GAGVSQTPSNKVTEKGKYVELRCDPISGHTALYWYRQSLGQGPEFLIYFQGTGAADDSGLPNDRFFAVRPEGSVSTLKIQRTERGDSAVYLCASSPQRDTYNEQFFGPGTRLTVL.